The 19 T cell receptor beta chains listed next were all sequenced from one sample in a study of patients and donors after allogeneic stem cell transplantation. TCRdb reanalysed the RT-PCR reads using MiXCR and keeps one entry per CDR3 protein. The sample yields 920,000 or so distinct CDR3 sequences, more than 15% seen once. Sequenced: blood, either unsorted or a sorted T cell fraction (not recorded which). These receptors were taken from a human donor who was either an allogeneic HSCT recipient or a stem cell or donor lymphocyte infusion donor (not recorded which). It is not recorded whose cells these are; they may come from a transplant donor.

This rearrangement joins TRBV20-1 to TRBJ1-5; perhaps TRBD1 as D (6 bases). V was shortened by 2 bases and J by 0 bases, with 11 bases between the two germline ends. CDR1 is DFQATT and CDR2 is SNEGSKA in the germline V gene (reference sequence). The CDR3 consists of 15 residues. The CDR3 coding sequence is TGCAGTGCTAGAACCGGGACACTTAGCAATCAGCCCCAGCATTTT. Translated: CSARTGTLSNQPQHF.

This clonotype occurred a few times. The CDR3 here is CASSLRTADRGDGYTF. The CDR3 DNA is TGTGCCAGCAGTCTAAGGACGGCTGACCGCGGGGATGGCTACACCTTC. This chain joins TRBV6-1 and TRBJ1-2; no clear D. Germline-derived CDR1 and CDR2 are MNHNS and SASEGT. V lost 5 bases and J lost 6, with 22 bases in between. CDR3 length: 16 residues.

This clonotype has a handful of counts. The gene calls are TRBV11-2 and TRBJ2-3, with a tentative D call TRBD2 (6 bases). The CDR3 extends over 14 amino acids. Germline V CDR1 and CDR2: SGHAT, FQNNGV. The V end lost 6 bases, the J end lost 4 bases, and 14 bases lay between the germline ends. CDR3 in DNA: TGTGCCAGCAGTTTCGGACTATTTCCAGATACGCAGTATTTT. This translates into CASSFGLFPDTQYF.

This clonotype was seen a handful of times. The chain recombines TRBV6-5 with TRBJ2-3; D remains ambiguous. The V and J ends lost 4 bases and 4 bases respectively, with 9 bases between them. The germline CDR1 and CDR2 sequences are MNHEY and SVGAGI. This CDR3 has 13 amino acids. CDR3 coding DNA: TGTGCCAGCAGTTCGCCCCTGGCAGATACGCAGTATTTT. Its translation: CASSSPLADTQYF.

The chain combines TRBV10-3 with TRBJ1-1; TRBD1 is a possible D gene (6 bases). The V gene lost 5 bases and the J gene lost 2 bases, with 9 bases spanning the gap. This CDR3 region has 13 residues. CDR1 ENHRY and CDR2 SYGVKD come from the germline V gene. Here the CDR3 reads CAISRTENTEAFF. The CDR3 DNA reads as TGTGCCATCAGTAGGACAGAAAACACTGAAGCTTTCTTT.

As regards this clonotype: One end of the junction is discordant with germline, which a read error may explain. The chain couples TRBV5-5 to TRBJ2-1; maybe TRBD2 (5 bases). The CDR3 runs to 14 residues. The germline V gene has CDR1 SGHKS and CDR2 YYEKEE (reference sequence). The CDR3 reads CACSFFRDYNEQFF. The CDR3 DNA sequence: TGTGCCTGCAGCTTTTTTCGGGACTACAATGAGCAGTTCTTC.

The chain combines TRBV6-1 with TRBJ1-4; weak D call: TRBD1 (6 bases). In germline, CDR1 is MNHNS, CDR2 SASEGT. Deletions cut 7 bases from V and 2 bases from J, with 11 bases between. This CDR3 comprises 14 residues. Here the CDR3 reads CASTWTATNEKLFF. CDR3 in DNA: TGTGCCAGCACTTGGACAGCGACTAATGAAAAACTGTTTTTT.

J is TRBJ2-5 and V is TRBV20-1; 10 nucleotides agree with TRBD2. CDR3 length equals 14 residues. From germline, CDR1 is DFQATT and CDR2 SNEGSKA (reference sequence). After removal of 5 bases from V and 5 bases from J, the junction contained 8 bases not matched to a gene. CDR3: CSAPSGGARETQYF. The CDR3 nucleotides are TGCAGTGCTCCGAGCGGGGGGGCCCGGGAGACCCAGTACTTC.

There are a few counts of this clonotype. The rearrangement uses TRBV2 and TRBJ2-2, with D unresolved. Germline V gene data show CDR1 as SNHLY and CDR2 as FYNNEI. Between the trimmed V and J ends, which lost 6 bases and 1 base, there was a span of 9 bases. This CDR3 is 14 amino acids long. The CDR3 DNA follows: TGTGCCAGCAGCCCGCACGGGAACACCGGGGAGCTGTTTTTT. Protein: CASSPHGNTGELFF.

This sequence joins TRBV3-1 and TRBJ1-1, with a weak D call TRBD1 (5 bases). CDR1 and CDR2 (germline): LGHDT, YNNKEL (reference sequence). V dropped 8 bases and J dropped 4 bases, with 20 bases sitting between them. This CDR3 region has 15 residues. The chain's CDR3 is CASSYSGTGSTEAFF. CDR3 nucleotide sequence: TGTGCCAGCTCCTACTCCGGGACGGGGAGCACTGAAGCTTTCTTT.

This clonotype was detected a few times. The V and J genes are TRBV18 and TRBJ2-1, with TRBD1 matching over 10 bases. Germline V lookup: CDR1 KGHSH, CDR2 LQKENI. V gave up 4 bases and J gave up 7 bases; unmatched junction bases: 10. CDR3 size: 16 residues. The chain's CDR3 is CASSRGQGGPRNEQFF. Written as DNA, the CDR3 is TGTGCCAGCTCACGAGGACAGGGGGGCCCAAGGAATGAGCAGTTCTTC.

Ten or more counts support this clonotype. This rearrangement joins TRBV29-1 to TRBJ1-1, with a weak D call TRBD1 (5 bases). CDR1 SQVTM and CDR2 ANQGSEA come from the germline V gene. The CDR3 loop spans 12 amino acids. V was trimmed by 8 bases and J by 6 bases, leaving 16 bases between them. CDR3: CSSIPRGAEAFF. The CDR3, as DNA: TGCAGCTCCATCCCCCGGGGGGCTGAAGCTTTCTTT.

V gene TRBV29-1 combines with J gene TRBJ1-4; TRBD1 agrees at 7 bases. Losses at the gene ends were 6 bases for V and 4 bases for J; bases not matched to a gene: 5. The germline V gene has CDR1 SQVTM and CDR2 ANQGSEA. The CDR3 has 13 amino acids. The CDR3 DNA reads TGCAGCGTCACAGGGGCCGATAATGAAAAACTGTTTTTT. Its protein is CSVTGADNEKLFF.

The chain carries TRBV10-3 and TRBJ2-5, with D perhaps TRBD2 (5 bases). V was cut by 9 bases and J by 3 bases, with 14 bases left in between. The CDR3 length is 13 residues. The germline CDR1 and CDR2 sequences are ENHRY and SYGVKD. The CDR3 DNA follows: TGTGCCATTGGGAGCCTTGGGGAAGAGACCCAGTACTTC. Translation gives CAIGSLGEETQYF.

The table lists this clonotype with a few counts. The gene calls are TRBV7-9 and TRBJ1-1, with D hard to call. Deletions cut 1 base from V and 10 bases from J, with 22 bases between. The CDR3 loop spans 16 amino acids. Per germline, CDR1 SEHNR and CDR2 FQNEAQ (reference sequence). The CDR3 loop reads CASSLELSGPGNGAFF. The CDR3 region has the DNA TGTGCCAGCAGCTTAGAACTCTCGGGCCCGGGTAACGGAGCTTTCTTT.

The V gene is TRBV10-3, the J gene TRBJ2-7; 9 bases map to TRBD1. Germline values: CDR1 ENHRY, CDR2 SYGVKD. The junction had 6 bases not matched to a gene; V was cut back by 6 bases and J by 6 bases. The length of the CDR3 is 13 residues. CDR3 coding DNA: TGTGCCATCAGAGCACAGGGGGCCGGCGAGCAGTACTTC. Translated, it gives CAIRAQGAGEQYF.

The chain carries TRBV28 and TRBJ2-7; TRBD2 matches 12 bases. From germline, CDR1 is MDHEN and CDR2 SYDVKM. Germline trimming cut 8 bases from V and 0 bases from J; bases unmatched to any gene: 11. The CDR3 spans 17 residues. The CDR3 spells CASCRPRLAGDSYEQYF. CDR3 sequence (DNA): TGTGCCAGCTGTCGACCCCGACTAGCGGGAGACTCCTACGAGCAGTACTTC.

This chain joins TRBV11-2 and TRBJ2-5, with TRBD2 identical over 14 bases. The CDR3 is 16 residues long. V shed 4 bases, J shed 7 bases, and the junction held 8 bases outside the gene matches. Per germline, CDR1 SGHAT and CDR2 FQNNGV. The CDR3 loop is CASSSQGLAGVGTQYF. The CDR3, as DNA: TGTGCCAGCAGCTCCCAGGGACTAGCGGGAGTTGGGACCCAGTACTTC.

This clonotype was counted only a few times. The chain is built from TRBV2 and TRBJ1-5, with D perhaps TRBD1 (6 bases). Trimming left V 2 bases short and J 4 bases short, with 12 bases between. The CDR3 is 15 amino acids. The germline CDR1 and CDR2 sequences are SNHLY and FYNNEI. Here the CDR3 DNA reads TGTGCCAGCAGTGAAAGACAGGTCAGGAATCAGCCCCAGCATTTT. It is translated as CASSERQVRNQPQHF.